This T cell receptor beta chain originates from a study of human T cells and chemical hapten exposure. TCRdb passed the RACE reads through MiXCR, listing each CDR3 protein once. The profile shows approximately 260,000 distinct CDR3 sequences, 7% to 10% of them singletons. The CDR3 length is 14 residues. V was clipped by 2 bases and J by 6 bases; unmatched bases: 4. Germline assignment: CDR1 MNHNY and CDR2 SVGAGI (reference sequence). Notes on this clonotype: Its antigen is as yet unknown.

Study-wide results and limits: TCRs above 1 in 1000 frequency did not change with DPC sensitization.

Time point: pre-sensitization, week 0. Treatment specified: therapeutic diphenylcyclopropenone sensitization with weekly scalp DPC. Material: whole blood, obtained in connection with sensitization to the hapten diphenylcyclopropenone (DPC). This rearrangement joins TRBV6-6 to TRBJ1-2, with 9 bases lining up with TRBD1. This TCR was sampled from a woman aged 40 to 50 with alopecia areata. Some clones in this sample may be carry-over from other donors' samples. The CDR3 here is CASSYPGQGNGYTF. The CDR3 DNA follows: TGTGCCAGCAGTTACCCAGGACAGGGGAATGGCTACACCTTC.